The following is a T cell receptor beta chain sequence with its context. This entry comes from a study of monozygotic twins with cystic fibrosis. Profiled with immunoSEQ multiplex PCR; TCRdb holds only in-frame clones, not every one. This table holds 35,000 or so clones, over 75% found once. Trimming removed 1 base from V and 1 base from J; junction bases left unmatched: 3. This CDR3 has 17 residues. Looked up from germline, CDR1 is SGHAT and CDR2 is FQNNGV. Material: blood. The chain recombines TRBV11-2 with TRBJ1-5, with TRBD1 matching over 11 bases. The receptor was isolated from a girl aged 2 to 9 with cystic fibrosis. CDR3 nucleotides: TGTGCCAGCAGCTTAGGGACAGGGGGCCGGAGCAATCAGCCCCAGCATTTT. Protein: CASSLGTGGRSNQPQHF.